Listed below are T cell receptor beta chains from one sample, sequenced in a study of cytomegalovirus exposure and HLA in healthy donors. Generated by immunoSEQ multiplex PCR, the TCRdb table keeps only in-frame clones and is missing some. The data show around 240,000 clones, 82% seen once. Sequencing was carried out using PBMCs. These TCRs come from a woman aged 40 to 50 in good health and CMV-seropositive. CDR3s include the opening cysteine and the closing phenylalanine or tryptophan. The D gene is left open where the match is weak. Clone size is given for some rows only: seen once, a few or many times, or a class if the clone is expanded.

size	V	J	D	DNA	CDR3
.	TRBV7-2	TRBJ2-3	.	TGTGCCAGCAGCTTGGTGGCCGGACTACCCACGGATACGCAGTATTTT	CASSLVAGLPTDTQYF
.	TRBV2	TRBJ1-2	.	TGTGCCAGCAGGTTTGACGGAGCTAACTATGGCTACACCTTC	CASRFDGANYGYTF
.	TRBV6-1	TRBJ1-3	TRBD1	TGTGCCAGCAGTGACAAGGACAGGGGAAGAGAAAACACCATATATTTT	CASSDKDRGRENTIYF
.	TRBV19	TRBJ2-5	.	TGTGCCAGTAGTACCCAGGGAGGCAGGGAGACCCAGTACTTC	CASSTQGGRETQYF
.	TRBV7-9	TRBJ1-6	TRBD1	TGTGCCAGCAGCCAAAGGACAGGAGGTGGTTCACCCCTCCACTTT	CASSQRTGGGSPLHF
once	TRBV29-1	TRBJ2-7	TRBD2	TGCAGCGTTGAACTTGGGGGGGGCGAGCAGTACTTC	CSVELGGGEQYF
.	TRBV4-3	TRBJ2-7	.	TGCGCCAGCAGCCAAGATACCAGGGACTACGAGCAGTACTTC	CASSQDTRDYEQYF
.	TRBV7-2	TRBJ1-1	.	TGTGCCAGCAGCATGACAGTCACTGAAGCTTTCTTT	CASSMTVTEAFF
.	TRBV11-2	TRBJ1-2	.	TGTGCCAGCAGCCGTGCCGAGGCGCATTATGGCTACACCTTC	CASSRAEAHYGYTF
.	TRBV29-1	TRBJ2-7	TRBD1	TGCAGCGTCGGGACAGTGTACGAGCAGTACTTC	CSVGTVYEQYF
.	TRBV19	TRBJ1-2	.	TGTGCCAGTAGTATCCCGGGACACAACTATGGCTACACCTTC	CASSIPGHNYGYTF
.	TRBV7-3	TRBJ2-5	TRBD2	TGTGCCAGCAGCTTAGGACCCCCGGGGGGGACCCAGTACTTC	CASSLGPPGGTQYF
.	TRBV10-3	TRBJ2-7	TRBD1	TGTGCCATCAGGAATATACAGGGGGCGAGTCCCTACGAGCAGTACTTC	CAIRNIQGASPYEQYF
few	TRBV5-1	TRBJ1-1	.	TGCGCCAGCAGCCCGAGTGAGGGCAGTGGCACTGAAGCTTTCTTT	CASSPSEGSGTEAFF
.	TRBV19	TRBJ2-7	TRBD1	TGTGCCAGTAGTGTCAGACAGGGGGGACTCTACGAGCAGTACTTC	CASSVRQGGLYEQYF
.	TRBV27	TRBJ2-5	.	TGTGCCAGCAGTTTATCCCCCAGGGGTCGGGAGACCCAGTACTTC	CASSLSPRGRETQYF
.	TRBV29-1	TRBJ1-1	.	TGCAGCGTTGATTTGACGCGGGGGCAGGCTTTCTTT	CSVDLTRGQAFF
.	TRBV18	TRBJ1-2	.	TGTGCCAGCTCACCGAGCGGGGATGGGTATGGCTACACCTTC	CASSPSGDGYGYTF
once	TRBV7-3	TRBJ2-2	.	TGTGCCAGCAGCTTAATAAGGGGGACCGGGGAGCTGTTTTTT	CASSLIRGTGELFF
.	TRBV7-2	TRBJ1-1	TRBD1	TGTGCCAGCAGCTTAGAAGGGGGCGGTCGAGCTTTCTTT	CASSLEGGGRAFF
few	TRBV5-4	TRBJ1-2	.	TGTGCCAGCAGCTTGGGCAGGGTAAACGGTGACTATGGCTACACCTTC	CASSLGRVNGDYGYTF
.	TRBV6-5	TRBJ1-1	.	TGTGCCAGCATAGGCAGGGTGAACACTGAAGCTTTCTTT	CASIGRVNTEAFF
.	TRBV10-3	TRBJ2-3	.	TGTGCCATCAGTGAAAGGCAGGGAAGCACAGATACGCAGTATTTT	CAISERQGSTDTQYF